The T cell receptor (beta chain) described here comes from a study of blood T cell repertoires in COVID-19. This CDR3 has 16 amino acids. CDR1 is KGHSH and CDR2 is LQKENI in the germline V gene. V lost 2 bases to trimming and J lost 8 bases; unmatched junction nucleotides: 9. This table comes from immunoSEQ multiplex PCR, and its TCRdb copy is limited to in-frame clones, with some not included. The sample yields a few hundred thousand clones, about 82% seen once. Sequenced input: peripheral blood. The genes are TRBV18 and TRBJ1-4, with 9 bases that match TRBD1. The sequence was collected from a woman aged 70-85 years with COVID-19, enrolled during active disease. The CDR3 coding sequence is TGTGCCAGCTCACCAGACCGGACAGGGACAGGGGAAAAACTGTTTTTT. It translates to CASSPDRTGTGEKLFF. Full variable domain (outside the CDR3, taken from reference TRBV18 and TRBJ1-4): NAGVMQNPRHLVRRRGQEARLRCSPMKGHSHVYWYRQLPEEGLKFMVYLQKENIIDESGMPKERFSAEFPKEGPSILRIQQVVRGDSAAYFCASSPDRTGTGEKLFFGSGTQLSVL.